A single sample is the source of the 30 T cell receptor beta chains below, sequenced in a study of T cells after posttransplantation cyclophosphamide. Produced via immunoSEQ multiplex PCR; TCRdb's table is partial and in-frame only. The repertoire yields 24,000 or so clones, none seen only once; the top ten contain approximately 4%. Sequenced material: PBMCs. Receptors originate from a woman between 50 and 59 years old in good health, CMV-negative, and a related stem cell transplant donor.

This clone came up many times. The V gene is TRBV11-1, the J gene TRBJ2-1; 10 bases map to TRBD2. CDR1 and CDR2 (germline): SGHAT, FQDESV (reference sequence). The CDR3 runs to 17 residues. The ends lost 0 bases at V and 6 bases at J; junction bases unmatched: 8. The CDR3 region has the DNA TGTGCCAGCAGCTTAGCGACTAGCGGGTATCTAGCCAATGAGCAGTTCTTC. This translates into CASSLATSGYLANEQFF. Together with reference TRBV11-1 and TRBJ2-1, the CDR3 gives the full variable domain: EAEVAQSPRYKITEKSQAVAFWCDPISGHATLYWYRQILGQGPELLVQFQDESVVDDSQLPKDRFSAERLKGVDSTLKIQPAELGDSAMYLCASSLATSGYLANEQFFGPGTRLTVL.

This clone has a count of ten or more. This rearrangement joins TRBV6-5 to TRBJ1-1; D is undetermined. Trimming pared 6 bases from V and 4 bases from J, leaving 12 bases between. Germline CDR1 and CDR2: MNHEY and SVGAGI. The CDR3 has 13 amino acids. In DNA form, the CDR3 reads TGTGCCAGCAGGACGGGTGGATTCACTGAAGCTTTCTTT. This translates into CASRTGGFTEAFF.

This clone was detected many times. The chain uses TRBV6-5 and TRBJ1-2; D remains unclear. This CDR3 comprises 12 residues. With 4 bases removed from V and 4 bases from J, the gap between germline ends came to 7 bases. Germline V gene sequence: CDR1 MNHEY, CDR2 SVGAGI. In nucleotides, the CDR3 is TGTGCCAGCAGTTCGACAACCTATGGCTACACCTTC. Protein: CASSSTTYGYTF.

This clone occurred many times. V is TRBV5-6 and J is TRBJ1-3; 9 bases are shared with TRBD1. V lost 4 bases to trimming and J lost 3 bases; unmatched junction nucleotides: 11. Per the germline V gene, CDR1 is SGHDT and CDR2 is YYEEEE. The CDR3 spans 17 residues. CDR3 loop: CASSAGTGRPDGNTIYF. The CDR3 nucleotides are TGTGCCAGCAGCGCGGGGACAGGGAGACCCGATGGAAACACCATATATTTT.

This clone was seen repeatedly, ten times or more. The chain combines TRBV9 with TRBJ2-1, with 10 bases lining up with TRBD2. Trimming cost V 0 bases and J 6 bases; bases outside gene matches: 3. CDR3 size: 15 residues. Germline V CDR1 and CDR2: SGDLS, YYNGEE. CDR3 sequence (DNA): TGTGCCAGCAGCGTAGGGCTAGCGGGAGTCAATGAGCAGTTCTTC. It encodes CASSVGLAGVNEQFF.

This clone showed up many times. The chain is built from TRBV2 and TRBJ2-2; 12 bases match TRBD2. J was trimmed by 1 base and V by 6 bases; bases with no gene match: 3. Germline V gene data show CDR1 as SNHLY and CDR2 as FYNNEI. The CDR3 length is 16 residues. This CDR3 reads CASRRTSGENTGELFF. CDR3 DNA: TGTGCCAGCAGACGGACTAGCGGGGAGAACACCGGGGAGCTGTTTTTT.

There are many counts of this clone. The DNA for the CDR3 is TGTGCCACCAGCAGGTCTTCCGGGACAGAAATATTGGCTAACTATGGCTACACCTTC. Amino acids: CATSRSSGTEILANYGYTF. The V gene is TRBV15, the J gene TRBJ1-2; 7 nucleotides agree with TRBD1. Germline V gene data show CDR1 as LNHNV and CDR2 as YYDKDF (reference sequence). V was pared by 3 bases and J by 0 bases, with 16 bases of the junction left unmatched. The CDR3 length is 19 residues.

Ten or more counts support this clone. The J gene is TRBJ2-5, the V gene TRBV19; TRBD2 aligns across 12 bases. The tail of the sequence fits TRBJ2-7 better, so the J call may be wrong. The germline gives CDR1 LNHDA, CDR2 SQIVND (reference sequence). The CDR3 is 17 amino acids. CDR3 in DNA: TGTGCCAGTAGTACCCTGAGACTAGCGGGAGATAGCAACGAGCAGTACTTC. Translation: CASSTLRLAGDSNEQYF.

There are many counts of this clone. The chain carries TRBV2 and TRBJ2-1, with D maybe TRBD1 (6 bases). This CDR3 has 15 residues. The V and J ends lost 5 bases and 5 bases respectively, with 16 bases between them. Germline-derived CDR1 and CDR2 are SNHLY and FYNNEI. This CDR3 is CASSSNRAPHNEQFF. For the CDR3, the DNA is TGTGCCAGCAGTTCCAACAGGGCCCCCCACAATGAGCAGTTCTTC. Full variable domain (outside the CDR3, taken from reference TRBV2 and TRBJ2-1): EPEVTQTPSHQVTQMGQEVILRCVPISNHLYFYWYRQILGQKVEFLVSFYNNEISEKSEIFDDQFSVERPDGSNFTLKIRSTKLEDSAMYFCASSSNRAPHNEQFFGPGTRLTVL.

This clone was counted ten times or more. The V call is TRBV7-2, the J call TRBJ2-1, with D perhaps TRBD2 (5 bases). CDR3 length equals 15 residues. The germline V and J ends were trimmed by 0 bases and 3 bases, with 9 bases remaining between them. CDR1 and CDR2 (germline): SGHTA, FQGNSA. The CDR3 reads CASSLAGVIYNEQFF. As DNA, the CDR3 is TGTGCCAGCAGCTTAGCCGGGGTAATCTACAATGAGCAGTTCTTC.

There are many counts of this clone. The chain joins TRBV27 to TRBJ2-1; the D gene is possibly TRBD2 (5 bases). The V and J ends lost 5 bases and 4 bases respectively, with 9 bases between them. From germline, CDR1 is MNHEY and CDR2 SMNVEV (reference sequence). This CDR3 is 13 amino acids long. The CDR3 sequence: CASSRRMYNEQFF. CDR3 DNA: TGTGCCAGCAGTCGGAGGATGTACAATGAGCAGTTCTTC.

There are many counts of this clone. The chain couples TRBV7-9 to TRBJ2-3; TRBD2 agrees at 12 bases. Germline-derived CDR1 and CDR2 are SEHNR and FQNEAQ (reference sequence). V shed 5 bases, J shed 4 bases, and the junction held 13 bases outside the gene matches. The CDR3 runs to 18 residues. The CDR3, as DNA: TGTGCCAGCAGCCCCATCCGACTAGCGGGAGTAACGGCAGATACGCAGTATTTT. This gives the protein CASSPIRLAGVTADTQYF.

This clone was seen ten or more times. CDR3 in amino acids: CATSRQAFGTEAFF. The CDR3 DNA follows: TGTGCCACCAGCAGACAGGCCTTCGGAACTGAAGCTTTCTTT. The rearrangement uses TRBV15 and TRBJ1-1, with D unclear. This CDR3 has 14 residues. In germline, CDR1 is LNHNV, CDR2 YYDKDF (reference sequence). Trimming took off 2 bases at V and 5 bases at J, with 12 bases between the two ends.

Sample share makes this clone large (0.1 to 1%). CDR3: CASSDSSGSDEQFF. The CDR3 nucleotides are TGTGCCAGCAGTGACTCATCTGGCAGCGATGAGCAGTTCTTC. J is TRBJ2-1 and V is TRBV6-4, with D uncertain. The V gene lost 0 bases and the J gene lost 8 bases, with 11 bases spanning the gap. The CDR3 is 14 residues long. Germline lookup yields CDR1 MRHNA and CDR2 SNTAGT.

The sample holds many counts of this clone. The rearrangement uses TRBV7-6 and TRBJ2-1; 10 bases fit TRBD2. There are 18 residues in the CDR3. V shed 1 base and J 5 bases; nucleotides not matched to a gene: 11. In germline, CDR1 is SGHVS, CDR2 FNYEAQ. In DNA form, the CDR3 reads TGTGCCAGCAGCTTAGGGCTAGCGGGGGTTCTAGGCCACAATGAGCAGTTCTTC. Translation gives CASSLGLAGVLGHNEQFF.

This clone showed up many times. V usage is TRBV14 and J usage is TRBJ2-5; the match to TRBD1 covers 9 bases. The CDR3 runs 16 residues. V dropped 0 bases and J dropped 3; count of bases not matched to a gene: 5. CDR1 SGHDN and CDR2 FVKESK come from the germline V gene. The CDR3 reads CASSQDADRGEETQYF. The CDR3 DNA is TGTGCCAGCAGCCAAGATGCGGACAGGGGAGAAGAGACCCAGTACTTC.

This clone was picked up many times. This CDR3 reads CASGHRGNIGELFF. The CDR3 nucleotides read TGTGCCAGTGGCCACAGGGGGAATATCGGGGAGCTGTTTTTT. The chain has TRBV19 and TRBJ2-2; TRBD1 aligns across 8 bases. The CDR3 contains 14 residues. V shed 8 bases, J shed 7 bases, and the junction held 9 bases outside the gene matches. From germline, CDR1 is LNHDA and CDR2 SQIVND (reference sequence).

This clone was detected many times. The chain has TRBV6-1 and TRBJ2-7; 8 nucleotides align to TRBD1. V was clipped by 7 bases and J by 3 bases; unmatched bases: 11. This CDR3 comprises 15 residues. The germline V gene has CDR1 MNHNS and CDR2 SASEGT. The CDR3 DNA reads TGTGCCAGCACCCAGACTCAGGGGGCCTTCTACGAGCAGTACTTC. It translates to CASTQTQGAFYEQYF.

This clone was observed at least ten times. The chain has TRBV5-1 and TRBJ2-3; 9 bases agree with TRBD1. The CDR3 has 17 residues. Looked up from germline, CDR1 is SGHRS and CDR2 is YFSETQ. The junction had 13 bases not matched to a gene; V was cut back by 3 bases and J by 5 bases. The CDR3 nucleotides are TGCGCCAGCAGCTCCCTAAAAGGACAGGGGCCCGGAGATACGCAGTATTTT. Translating it yields CASSSLKGQGPGDTQYF.

This clone came up many times. The chain employs TRBV18 and TRBJ2-5; TRBD2 might be the D (6 bases). This CDR3 is built from 15 residues. Per germline, CDR1 KGHSH and CDR2 LQKENI. Trimming took off 5 bases at V and 4 bases at J, with 17 bases between the two ends. CDR3 nucleotide sequence: TGTGCCAGCTCAGATTCCGGGGGAGAAAGAGAGACCCAGTACTTC. It encodes CASSDSGGERETQYF.

The chain uses TRBV14 and TRBJ2-5; 16 positions agree with TRBD2. TRBJ2-7 matches the DNA end more closely, so the J call is doubtful. CDR1 is SGHDN, CDR2 FVKESK, per germline. The CDR3 is 16 residues long. The CDR3 sequence is CASSRTGTSGRGEQYF. The CDR3 bases are TGTGCCAGCAGCCGCACCGGGACTAGCGGGAGGGGCGAGCAGTACTTC.

This clone occurred many times. This chain joins TRBV6-5 and TRBJ2-2; D perhaps matches TRBD1 (5 bases). This CDR3 contains 15 residues. The germline CDR1 and CDR2 sequences are MNHEY and SVGAGI. V was clipped by 2 bases and J by 1 base, with 8 bases between them. CDR3 nucleotide sequence: TGTGCCAGCAGTTACGTTGGACAGAACACCGGGGAGCTGTTTTTT. Amino acids: CASSYVGQNTGELFF.

This clone was seen repeatedly, ten times or more. This chain connects TRBV7-8 to TRBJ2-7; D perhaps matches TRBD1 (5 bases). This CDR3 is 15 amino acids long. Trimming shortened V by 1 base and J by 5 bases, and 15 bases separated the two germline ends. Germline assignment: CDR1 SGHVS and CDR2 FQNEAQ. CDR3 sequence: CASSLGQGKVDEQYF. As DNA, the CDR3 is TGTGCCAGCAGCTTAGGCCAGGGAAAAGTCGACGAGCAGTACTTC.

Many counts were recorded for this clone. The chain employs TRBV27 and TRBJ1-5; tentative D call: TRBD1 (5 bases). CDR1 is MNHEY and CDR2 is SMNVEV in the germline V gene (reference sequence). CDR3 length: 16 residues. V lost 5 bases and J lost 3, with 17 bases in between. CDR3 DNA: TGTGCCAGCAGTAGTGGGGGGTGGGTGAACAATCAGCCCCAGCATTTT. This translates into CASSSGGWVNNQPQHF.

This clone was seen at least ten times. The V and J genes are TRBV4-1 and TRBJ1-3, with D unresolved. Germline V gene data show CDR1 as MGHRA and CDR2 as YSYEKL. This CDR3 spans 15 amino acids. V lost 4 bases to trimming and J lost 0 bases, with 10 bases between them. CDR3 loop: CASSPLPSSGNTIYF. As DNA, the CDR3 is TGCGCCAGCAGCCCCTTGCCGAGCTCTGGAAACACCATATATTTT.

This clone was observed many times. The V call is TRBV7-9, the J call TRBJ1-1; 11 positions agree with TRBD1. The length of the CDR3 is 16 residues. Germline lookup yields CDR1 SEHNR and CDR2 FQNEAQ (reference sequence). V dropped 0 bases and J dropped 10; count of bases not matched to a gene: 10. The CDR3 is CASSLARDRGALRAFF. CDR3 sequence (DNA): TGTGCCAGCAGCTTAGCCCGGGACAGGGGGGCCCTACGAGCTTTCTTT.

This clone was recorded many times. CDR3 coding DNA: TGTGCCAGCAGCGTAGGGGGGGGCGTATCTGAAAAACTGTTTTTT. Amino acids: CASSVGGGVSEKLFF. This rearrangement joins TRBV9 to TRBJ1-4; maybe TRBD1 (6 bases). V lost 0 bases and J lost 7, with 13 bases in between. CDR3 length equals 15 residues. The germline CDR1 and CDR2 sequences are SGDLS and YYNGEE.

This clone was observed at least ten times. The rearrangement uses TRBV5-1 and TRBJ2-2; D is perhaps TRBD2 (6 bases). The CDR3 totals 14 residues. The V and J ends lost 6 bases and 1 base respectively, with 10 bases between them. Germline V gives CDR1 SGHRS, CDR2 YFSETQ. CDR3 sequence reads: CASTEGVNTGELFF. The CDR3 DNA is TGCGCCAGCACGGAGGGAGTGAACACCGGGGAGCTGTTTTTT.

This clone was observed at least ten times. V is TRBV11-2 and J is TRBJ1-2; TRBD1 might be the D (5 bases). Germline CDR1 and CDR2: SGHAT and FQNNGV. V lost 1 base and J 6 bases, leaving 9 bases between the germline ends. This CDR3 is 13 amino acids long. CDR3: CASSLVGADGYTF. The CDR3 nucleotides read TGTGCCAGCAGCTTAGTAGGGGCGGATGGCTACACCTTC.

This clone has ten or more counts. This chain uses TRBV28 with TRBJ2-2, with D tentatively TRBD1 (7 bases). Germline V gene sequence: CDR1 MDHEN, CDR2 SYDVKM. The CDR3 has 15 residues. Trimming removed 6 bases from V and 4 bases from J, with 15 bases in between. As DNA, the CDR3 is TGTGCCAGCAGCTCAGGGGGGAGCGGCACCGGGGAGCTGTTTTTT. Translated, it gives CASSSGGSGTGELFF.